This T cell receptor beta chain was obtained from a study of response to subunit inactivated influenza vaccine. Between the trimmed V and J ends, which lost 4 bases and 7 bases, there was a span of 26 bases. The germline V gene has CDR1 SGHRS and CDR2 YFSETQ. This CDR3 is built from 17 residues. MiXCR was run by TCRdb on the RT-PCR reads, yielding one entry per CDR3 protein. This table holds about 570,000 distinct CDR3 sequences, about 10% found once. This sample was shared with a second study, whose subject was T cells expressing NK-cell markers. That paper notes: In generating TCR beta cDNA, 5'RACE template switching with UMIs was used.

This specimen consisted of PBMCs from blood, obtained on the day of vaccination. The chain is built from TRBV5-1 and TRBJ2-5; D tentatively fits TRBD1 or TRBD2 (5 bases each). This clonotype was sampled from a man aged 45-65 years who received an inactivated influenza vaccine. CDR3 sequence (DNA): TGCGCCAGCAGCCCTCGAGTGGAGGTAGAGGGGTACGGGACCCAGTACTTC. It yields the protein CASSPRVEVEGYGTQYF.